Shown below are 31 T cell receptor beta chains from a single sample sequenced in a study of cytomegalovirus exposure and HLA in healthy donors. The PCR used 60 Vbeta and 13 Jbeta primers. The assay was immunoSEQ multiplex PCR, and TCRdb's table has in-frame clones only and misses some. Of roughly 70,000 clones listed, 74% are singletons. The sequenced sample consisted of PBMCs. These receptors were obtained from a human donor in good health.

This clone was observed a few times. The CDR3 here is CASSLQGSREDTQYF. In nucleotides, the CDR3 is TGCGCCAGCAGCCTACAGGGAAGTAGGGAGGATACGCAGTATTTT. This chain joins TRBV5-1 and TRBJ2-3; perhaps TRBD1 as D (6 bases). Trimming left V 4 bases short and J 6 bases short, with 18 bases between. This CDR3 has 15 residues. Germline V lookup: CDR1 SGHRS, CDR2 YFSETQ.

The CDR3 here is CASRAGRFEYEQYF. The DNA of the CDR3 is TGTGCCAGCAGAGCGGGCCGATTCGAATACGAGCAGTACTTC. This chain joins TRBV7-8 and TRBJ2-7; tentative D call: TRBD2 (6 bases). V lost 6 bases and J lost 4, with 16 bases in between. CDR1 is SGHVS and CDR2 is FQNEAQ in the germline V gene. The CDR3 is 14 amino acids.

The V call is TRBV18, the J call TRBJ1-2, with 7 bases lining up with TRBD1. Germline CDR1 reads KGHSH; CDR2 reads LQKENI. This CDR3 comprises 14 residues. The V gene end was trimmed by 5 bases and the J gene end by 3 bases; junction bases not matched to a gene: 6. As DNA, the CDR3 is TGTGCCAGCTCATCCCGGACAGGCGACTATGGCTACACCTTC. Amino acid sequence: CASSSRTGDYGYTF.

This sequence joins TRBV29-1 and TRBJ2-7; D might be TRBD2 (6 bases). The germline V gene encodes CDR1 SQVTM and CDR2 ANQGSEA. V lost 6 bases and J lost 6, with 18 bases in between. The CDR3 extends over 13 amino acids. CDR3 in DNA: TGCAGCGTCGGGACTTTATTACTTGGCGAGCAGTACTTC. It translates to CSVGTLLLGEQYF.

With regard to this clone: This sample includes further DNA sequences coding for the same CDR3. This chain joins TRBV18 and TRBJ1-5, with D perhaps matching TRBD1 (5 bases). The CDR3 is 14 amino acids. CDR1 is KGHSH and CDR2 is LQKENI in the germline V gene. Trimming left V 6 bases short and J 5 bases short, with 14 bases between. CDR3 sequence reads: CASSPGGADQPQHF. CDR3 bases: TGTGCCAGCTCCCCCGGAGGGGCGGATCAGCCCCAGCATTTT.

This rearrangement joins TRBV6-5 to TRBJ2-7; TRBD2 matches at 7 bases. V trimming: 0 bases; J trimming: 2 bases; junction bases outside the gene matches: 4. This CDR3 comprises 15 residues. Germline CDR1 is MNHEY and CDR2 is SVGAGI. DNA of the CDR3: TGTGCCAGCAGTTACTCGGCGGGAGAAACCTACGAGCAGTACTTC. Protein product: CASSYSAGETYEQYF.

This chain connects TRBV5-1 to TRBJ2-1, with 8 bases matching TRBD2. V dropped 4 bases and J dropped 9; count of bases not matched to a gene: 12. CDR1 is SGHRS, CDR2 YFSETQ, per germline. The CDR3 has 15 residues. CDR3 DNA sequence: TGCGCCAGCAGCCCCCAGCGGGGGTTCGAGGGTGAGCAGTTCTTC. This codes for CASSPQRGFEGEQFF.

In this sample, this clone turned up a few times. V is TRBV7-6 and J is TRBJ2-1; the D gene is possibly TRBD2 (6 bases). The CDR3 runs to 15 residues. V lost 5 bases, J lost 4 bases, and 15 bases lay in between. The V gene's germline CDR1 is SGHVS and CDR2 FNYEAQ. The CDR3 here is CASSRSGSPYNEQFF. Here the CDR3 DNA reads TGTGCCAGCAGCCGCTCCGGGAGCCCTTACAATGAGCAGTTCTTC.

This clone came up a few times. This chain joins TRBV15 and TRBJ1-1; the D is unclear. The V gene's germline CDR1 is LNHNV and CDR2 YYDKDF (reference sequence). V lost 5 bases and J 1 base, leaving 17 bases between the germline ends. The CDR3 spans 16 residues. Here the CDR3 reads CATSRAALGGNTEAFF. DNA of the CDR3: TGTGCCACCAGCCGAGCAGCCCTTGGAGGGAACACTGAAGCTTTCTTT.

The chain couples TRBV7-3 to TRBJ1-1; 7 nucleotides match TRBD1. Trimming took 8 bases from V and 0 from J; bases not matched to a gene: 12. The CDR3 has 16 residues. From germline, CDR1 is SGHTA and CDR2 FQGTGA. CDR3 amino acids: CASGTQPGQLNTEAFF. Written as DNA, the CDR3 is TGTGCCAGCGGAACCCAACCGGGACAGCTGAACACTGAAGCTTTCTTT.

By share, this clone counts as medium-sized (0.01 to 0.1%). This chain links TRBV19 with TRBJ1-4, with TRBD1 as a possible D gene (5 bases). The CDR3 contains 14 residues. The V end was cut by 6 bases, the J end by 0 bases, with 8 bases between. Germline CDR1 and CDR2: LNHDA and SQIVND (reference sequence). The CDR3, as DNA: TGTGCCAGTAGGTCGACAGCAACTAATGAAAAACTGTTTTTT. This codes for CASRSTATNEKLFF.

J is TRBJ1-1 and V is TRBV5-1, with a tentative D call TRBD1 (5 bases). Trimming pared 2 bases from V and 1 base from J, leaving 12 bases between. Germline V gives CDR1 SGHRS, CDR2 YFSETQ. This CDR3 has 15 residues. The CDR3 coding sequence is TGCGCCAGCAGCTTCCTAGTGGGGGGGAACACTGAAGCTTTCTTT. Its protein product is CASSFLVGGNTEAFF.

This sequence joins TRBV7-3 and TRBJ2-3, with 13 nucleotides matching TRBD2. The CDR3 is 15 residues long. The trim removed 5 bases at V and 4 bases at J, leaving 3 bases unmatched. Per the germline V gene, CDR1 is SGHTA and CDR2 is FQGTGA. The CDR3 reads CASSHGLAGADTQYF. The CDR3 coding sequence is TGTGCCAGCAGCCATGGACTAGCGGGAGCAGATACGCAGTATTTT. The whole variable domain, remainder taken from reference TRBV7-3 and TRBJ2-3, is GAGVSQTPSNKVTEKGKYVELRCDPISGHTALYWYRQSLGQGPEFLIYFQGTGAADDSGLPNDRFFAVRPEGSVSTLKIQRTERGDSAVYLCASSHGLAGADTQYFGPGTRLTVL.

This sequence joins TRBV5-8 and TRBJ1-3, with 8 bases matching TRBD1. Germline V gives CDR1 SGHTS, CDR2 YDEGEE. V dropped 4 bases and J dropped 3; count of bases not matched to a gene: 6. The CDR3 contains 15 residues. The CDR3 nucleotides are TGTGCCAGCAGCCCCCGGACAGGGCGTGGAAACACCATATATTTT. Its translation: CASSPRTGRGNTIYF.

The chain carries TRBV13 and TRBJ2-7; D is perhaps TRBD2 (6 bases). Germline V CDR1 and CDR2: PRHDT, FYEKMQ (reference sequence). The CDR3 is made up of 15 amino acids. Trimming took 1 base from V and 4 from J, leaving 14 bases between them. The CDR3 DNA follows: TGTGCCAGCAGCTTAGAGGGAGGACCTTCATACGAGCAGTACTTC. Protein sequence: CASSLEGGPSYEQYF.

CDR3 sequence (DNA): TGTGCCAGCACCCCTGGACAGGGGGGCGCTGAAGCTTTCTTT. As protein: CASTPGQGGAEAFF. The chain has TRBV27 and TRBJ1-1; 10 positions match TRBD1. J gave up 6 bases and V 7 bases, and 8 bases lay outside the gene matches. Germline V gene lookup returns CDR1 MNHEY and CDR2 SMNVEV (reference sequence). The CDR3 is made up of 14 amino acids.

The gene calls are TRBV6-6 and TRBJ1-5; maybe TRBD1 (5 bases). Germline-derived CDR1 and CDR2 are MNHNY and SVGAGI (reference sequence). V lost 8 bases to trimming and J lost 6 bases, with 17 bases between them. The CDR3 has 14 residues. CDR3 region: CASGGGMLGQPQHF. In DNA, the CDR3 is TGTGCCAGCGGCGGGGGTATGTTAGGTCAGCCCCAGCATTTT.

A remark on this clone: Distinct nucleotide sequences in the sample also encode this CDR3. The gene calls are TRBV2 and TRBJ1-5, with D maybe TRBD1 (5 bases). This CDR3 comprises 13 residues. CDR1 is SNHLY and CDR2 is FYNNEI in the germline V gene. V shed 6 bases and J shed 3 bases, with 9 bases lying between them. CDR3 sequence: CASSGGSNQPQHF. For the CDR3, the DNA is TGTGCCAGCAGCGGGGGTTCCAATCAGCCCCAGCATTTT. The full variable domain, rest sourced from reference TRBV2 and TRBJ1-5, is EPEVTQTPSHQVTQMGQEVILRCVPISNHLYFYWYRQILGQKVEFLVSFYNNEISEKSEIFDDQFSVERPDGSNFTLKIRSTKLEDSAMYFCASSGGSNQPQHFGDGTRLSIL.

The chain has TRBV7-2 and TRBJ2-1, with a weak D call TRBD2 (5 bases). The germline V gene has CDR1 SGHTA and CDR2 FQGNSA. The CDR3 has 12 residues. V was trimmed by 1 base and J by 12 bases, leaving 10 bases between them. CDR3 amino acids: CASSLERSGQFF. For the CDR3, the DNA is TGTGCCAGCAGCTTAGAGCGGTCAGGGCAGTTCTTC. The variable domain in full, completed from reference TRBV7-2 and TRBJ2-1, reads GAGVSQSPSNKVTEKGKDVELRCDPISGHTALYWYRQSLGQGLEFLIYFQGNSAPDKSGLPSDRFSAERTGGSVSTLTIQRTQQEDSAVYLCASSLERSGQFFGPGTRLTVL.

This chain uses TRBV6-5 with TRBJ2-2; D is unclear. Deletions cut 0 bases from V and 4 bases from J, with 9 bases between. Germline CDR1 and CDR2: MNHEY and SVGAGI. The CDR3 runs to 15 residues. The CDR3 DNA is TGTGCCAGCAGTTACTCAGAGGTGCCCACCGGGGAGCTGTTTTTT. Encoded protein: CASSYSEVPTGELFF.

The rearrangement uses TRBV30 and TRBJ2-1; 8 bases agree with TRBD2. The CDR3 runs 15 residues. J was trimmed by 8 bases and V by 5 bases; bases with no gene match: 14. CDR1 and CDR2 from the germline V gene are GTSNPN and SVGIG (reference sequence). CDR3 DNA: TGTGCCTGGTGCCGTGGGGCGGGAGGCACCGATGAGCAGTTCTTC. Translation gives CAWCRGAGGTDEQFF.

V is TRBV28 and J is TRBJ2-5; 7 nucleotides align to TRBD2. This CDR3 is 17 amino acids long. Germline assignment: CDR1 MDHEN and CDR2 SYDVKM. The trim removed 0 bases at V and 4 bases at J, leaving 11 bases unmatched. The CDR3 sequence is CASSLWGGAGAGETQYF. The DNA for the CDR3 is TGTGCCAGCAGTTTATGGGGCGGGGCGGGAGCAGGAGAGACCCAGTACTTC.

There are a few counts of this clone. This chain uses TRBV5-1 with TRBJ2-3; D might be TRBD1 (6 bases). There are 16 residues in the CDR3. Deletions cut 2 bases from V and 5 bases from J, with 18 bases between. CDR1 and CDR2 from the germline V gene are SGHRS and YFSETQ. The CDR3 DNA reads TGCGCCAGCAGCTTTGCTATGGGACAACCAGGAGATACGCAGTATTTT. This gives the protein CASSFAMGQPGDTQYF.

This clone has more than one count but fewer than ten. This chain links TRBV7-9 with TRBJ2-7, with D tentatively TRBD2 (5 bases). Germline V gene lookup returns CDR1 SEHNR and CDR2 FQNEAQ (reference sequence). V was clipped by 5 bases and J by 0 bases, with 14 bases between them. This CDR3 spans 15 amino acids. The CDR3 region has the DNA TGTGCCAGCAGCGACCAGCGGTTTAGCTCCTACGAGCAGTACTTC. Translated: CASSDQRFSSYEQYF.

This chain's CDR3 is CATGRYYNEQFF. In DNA form, the CDR3 reads TGCGCCACCGGGAGGTACTACAATGAGCAGTTCTTC. The chain has TRBV10-2 and TRBJ2-1, with 7 bases fitting TRBD2. Unmatched junction bases numbered 3, after V lost 10 bases and J lost 3 bases. Germline V gives CDR1 WSHSY, CDR2 SAAADI. The CDR3 covers 12 residues.

The chain joins TRBV21-1 to TRBJ1-4. TRBV21-1 is a listed pseudogene. The CDR3 spans 18 residues. CDR3 sequence reads: CASSVLSGETGDNEKLFF. CDR3 DNA: TGTGCCAGCAGCGTCCTGAGCGGGGAAACAGGTGATAATGAAAAACTGTTTTTT.

This sequence joins TRBV7-6 and TRBJ2-5; 9 bases map to TRBD1. CDR3 size: 14 residues. V shed 1 base and J 4 bases; nucleotides not matched to a gene: 1. Germline CDR1 SGHVS, CDR2 FNYEAQ. The CDR3 is CASSLGGQGETQYF. In DNA form, the CDR3 reads TGTGCCAGCAGCTTAGGGGGACAGGGAGAGACCCAGTACTTC.

The chain combines TRBV30 with TRBJ1-1; D not certain. This CDR3 has 11 residues. Between the trimmed V and J ends, which lost 4 bases and 8 bases, there was a span of 11 bases. Germline V gene sequence: CDR1 GTSNPN, CDR2 SVGIG (reference sequence). In DNA form, the CDR3 reads TGTGCCTGGAAGCGGGAGAAAGAAGCTTTCTTT. Translation gives CAWKREKEAFF.

This clone has just a few counts. The chain is built from TRBV6-5 and TRBJ1-1; D uncertain. V was trimmed by 3 bases and J by 0 bases, leaving 5 bases between them. The V gene's germline CDR1 is MNHEY and CDR2 SVGAGI. CDR3 length: 13 residues. CDR3 nucleotides: TGTGCCAGCAGTTATGACATGAACACTGAAGCTTTCTTT. As protein: CASSYDMNTEAFF.

V is TRBV19 and J is TRBJ1-5; 9 nucleotides align to TRBD1. Germline values: CDR1 LNHDA, CDR2 SQIVND (reference sequence). This CDR3 contains 17 residues. Trimming at V came to 10 bases and at J to 0 bases, leaving 13 bases not matched to a gene. The CDR3 sequence is CANQSETGGYSNQPQHF. The CDR3 nucleotides read TGTGCCAACCAGTCCGAGACAGGGGGATATAGCAATCAGCCCCAGCATTTT.

This chain joins TRBV7-9 and TRBJ2-1, with 10 bases fitting TRBD2. Germline V gives CDR1 SEHNR, CDR2 FQNEAQ (reference sequence). CDR3 length: 16 amino acids. Germline trimming cut 2 bases from V and 8 bases from J; bases unmatched to any gene: 9. DNA of the CDR3: TGTGCCAGCAGCTTACGGGAGGCTAGCGGGAGCCATGAGCAGTTCTTC. Its translation: CASSLREASGSHEQFF.